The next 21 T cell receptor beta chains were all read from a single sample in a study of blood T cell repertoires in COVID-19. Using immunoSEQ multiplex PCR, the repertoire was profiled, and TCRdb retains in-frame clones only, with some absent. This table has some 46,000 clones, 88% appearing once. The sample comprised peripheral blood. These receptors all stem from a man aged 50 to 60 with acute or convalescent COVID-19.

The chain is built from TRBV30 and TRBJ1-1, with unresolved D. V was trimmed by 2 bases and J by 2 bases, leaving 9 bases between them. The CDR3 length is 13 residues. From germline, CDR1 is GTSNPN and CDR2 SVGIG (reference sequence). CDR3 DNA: TGTGCCTGGAGTAGGCAGACTAACACTGAAGCTTTCTTT. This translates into CAWSRQTNTEAFF.

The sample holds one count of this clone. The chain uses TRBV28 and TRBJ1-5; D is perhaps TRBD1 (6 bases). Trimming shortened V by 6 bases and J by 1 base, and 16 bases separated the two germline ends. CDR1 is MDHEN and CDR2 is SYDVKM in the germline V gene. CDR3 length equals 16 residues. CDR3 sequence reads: CASSRTQGRSNQPQHF. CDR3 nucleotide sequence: TGTGCCAGCAGCCGTACACAGGGAAGAAGCAATCAGCCCCAGCATTTT.

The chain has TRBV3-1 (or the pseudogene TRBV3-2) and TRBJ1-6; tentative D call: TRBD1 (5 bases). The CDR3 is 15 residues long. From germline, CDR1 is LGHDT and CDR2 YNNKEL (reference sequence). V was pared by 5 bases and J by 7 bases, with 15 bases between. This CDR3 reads CASSDPGRANSPLHF. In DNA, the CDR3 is TGTGCCAGCAGCGACCCAGGCAGGGCAAATTCACCCCTCCACTTT.

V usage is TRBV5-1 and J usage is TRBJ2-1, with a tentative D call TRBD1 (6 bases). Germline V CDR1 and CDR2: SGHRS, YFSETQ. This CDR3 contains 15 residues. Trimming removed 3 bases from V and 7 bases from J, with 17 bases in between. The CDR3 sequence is CASSSDGVRGNEQFF. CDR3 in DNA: TGCGCCAGCAGCTCGGATGGGGTGAGGGGGAATGAGCAGTTCTTC.

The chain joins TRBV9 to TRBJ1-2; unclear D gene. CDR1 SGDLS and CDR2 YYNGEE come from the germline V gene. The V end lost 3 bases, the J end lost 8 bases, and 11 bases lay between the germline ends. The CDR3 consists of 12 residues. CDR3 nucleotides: TGTGCCAGCAGCGCTGAGTCGAAGGGCTACACCTTC. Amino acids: CASSAESKGYTF. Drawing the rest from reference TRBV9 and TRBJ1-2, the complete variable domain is DSGVTQTPKHLITATGQRVTLRCSPRSGDLSVYWYQQSLDQGLQFLIQYYNGEERAKGNILERFSAQQFPDLHSELNLSSLELGDSALYFCASSAESKGYTFGSGTRLTVV.

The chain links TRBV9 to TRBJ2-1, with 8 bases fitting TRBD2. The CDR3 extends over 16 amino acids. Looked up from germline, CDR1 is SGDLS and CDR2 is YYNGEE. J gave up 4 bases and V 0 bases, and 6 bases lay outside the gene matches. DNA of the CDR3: TGTGCCAGCAGCGTAGTCGCGGGAGGAGGATACAATGAGCAGTTCTTC. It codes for CASSVVAGGGYNEQFF. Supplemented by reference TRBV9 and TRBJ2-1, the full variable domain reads DSGVTQTPKHLITATGQRVTLRCSPRSGDLSVYWYQQSLDQGLQFLIQYYNGEERAKGNILERFSAQQFPDLHSELNLSSLELGDSALYFCASSVVAGGGYNEQFFGPGTRLTVL.

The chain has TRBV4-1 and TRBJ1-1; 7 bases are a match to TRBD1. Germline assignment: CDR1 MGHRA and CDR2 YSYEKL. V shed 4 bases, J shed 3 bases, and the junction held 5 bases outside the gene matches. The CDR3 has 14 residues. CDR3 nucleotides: TGCGCCAGCAGCCCCCGACAGGGCCACACTGAAGCTTTCTTT. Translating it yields CASSPRQGHTEAFF.

The CDR3 protein is CASSDGGDTGELFF. The CDR3 DNA reads TGTGCCAGCAGTGACGGGGGCGACACCGGGGAGCTGTTTTTT. This chain joins TRBV6-4 and TRBJ2-2, with D maybe TRBD1 (6 bases). This CDR3 spans 14 amino acids. V lost 2 bases and J 3 bases, leaving 7 bases between the germline ends. Germline loops: CDR1 MRHNA, CDR2 SNTAGT.

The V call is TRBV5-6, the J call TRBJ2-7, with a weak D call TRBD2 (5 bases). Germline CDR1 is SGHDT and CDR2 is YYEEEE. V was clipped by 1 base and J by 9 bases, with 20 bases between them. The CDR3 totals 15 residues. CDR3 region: CASSLTLAQVVGQYF. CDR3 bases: TGTGCCAGCAGCTTGACTCTAGCCCAGGTAGTGGGGCAGTACTTC.

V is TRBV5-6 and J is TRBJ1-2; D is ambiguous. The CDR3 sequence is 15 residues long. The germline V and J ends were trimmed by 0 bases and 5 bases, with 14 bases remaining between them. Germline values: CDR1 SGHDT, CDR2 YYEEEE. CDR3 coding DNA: TGTGCCAGCAGCTTGGTGGAAGGGAGATCGTATGGCTACACCTTC. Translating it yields CASSLVEGRSYGYTF.

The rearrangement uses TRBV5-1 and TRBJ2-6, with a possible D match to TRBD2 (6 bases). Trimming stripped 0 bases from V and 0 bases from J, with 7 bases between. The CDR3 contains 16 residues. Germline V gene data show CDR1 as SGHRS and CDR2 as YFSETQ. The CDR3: CASSLGGDSGANVLTF. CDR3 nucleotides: TGCGCCAGCAGCTTGGGCGGGGACTCTGGGGCCAACGTCCTGACTTTC.

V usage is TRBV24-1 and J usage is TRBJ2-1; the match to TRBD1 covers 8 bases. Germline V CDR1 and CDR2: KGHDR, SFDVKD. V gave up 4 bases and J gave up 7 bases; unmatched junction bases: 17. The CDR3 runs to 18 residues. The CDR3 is CATSDSGITGGKRNEQFF. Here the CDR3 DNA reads TGTGCCACCAGTGACAGCGGAATTACAGGGGGGAAGAGAAATGAGCAGTTCTTC.

As DNA, the CDR3 is TGTGCCAGCAGCCCGAGACAGGATGAAGCTTTCTTT. It translates to CASSPRQDEAFF. The chain combines TRBV5-8 with TRBJ1-1, with a weak D call TRBD1 (6 bases). There are 12 residues in the CDR3. Germline CDR1 reads SGHTS; CDR2 reads YDEGEE. The V end was cut by 4 bases, the J end by 7 bases, with 11 bases between.

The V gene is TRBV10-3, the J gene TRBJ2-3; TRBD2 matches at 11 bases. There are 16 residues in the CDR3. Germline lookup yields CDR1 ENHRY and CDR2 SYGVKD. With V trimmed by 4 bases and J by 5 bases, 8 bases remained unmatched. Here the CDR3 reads CAISVNSGGAGDTQYF. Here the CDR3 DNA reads TGTGCCATCAGTGTGAATAGCGGGGGGGCAGGAGATACGCAGTATTTT.

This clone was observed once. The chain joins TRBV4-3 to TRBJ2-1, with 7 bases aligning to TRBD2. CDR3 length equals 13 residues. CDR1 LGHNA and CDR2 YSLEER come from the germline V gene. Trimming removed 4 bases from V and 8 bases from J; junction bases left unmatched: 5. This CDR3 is CASSRGGRDEQFF. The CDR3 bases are TGCGCCAGCAGCCGGGGGGGACGGGATGAGCAGTTCTTC.

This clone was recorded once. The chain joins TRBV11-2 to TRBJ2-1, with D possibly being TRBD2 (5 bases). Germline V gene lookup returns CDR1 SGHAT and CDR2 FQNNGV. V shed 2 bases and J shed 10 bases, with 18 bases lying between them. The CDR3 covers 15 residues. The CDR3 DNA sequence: TGTGCCAGCAGCTTACCACACACCGGAGGTCGGGAGCAGTTCTTC. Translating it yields CASSLPHTGGREQFF.

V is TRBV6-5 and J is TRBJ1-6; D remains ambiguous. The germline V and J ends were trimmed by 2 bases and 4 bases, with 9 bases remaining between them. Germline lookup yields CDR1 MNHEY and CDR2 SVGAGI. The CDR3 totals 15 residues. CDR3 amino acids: CASSYRQLYNSPLHF. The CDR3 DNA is TGTGCCAGCAGTTACCGCCAACTGTATAATTCACCCCTCCACTTT.

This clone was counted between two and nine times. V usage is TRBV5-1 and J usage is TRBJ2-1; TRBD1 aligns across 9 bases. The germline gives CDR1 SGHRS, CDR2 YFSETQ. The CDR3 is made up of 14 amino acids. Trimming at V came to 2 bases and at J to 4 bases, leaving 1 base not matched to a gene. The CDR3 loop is CASSFDRGYNEQFF. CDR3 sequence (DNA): TGCGCCAGCAGCTTTGACAGGGGGTACAATGAGCAGTTCTTC.

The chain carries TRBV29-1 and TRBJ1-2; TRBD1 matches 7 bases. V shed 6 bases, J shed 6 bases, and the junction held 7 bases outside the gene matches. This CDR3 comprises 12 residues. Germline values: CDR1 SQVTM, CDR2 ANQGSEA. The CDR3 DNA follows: TGCAGCGTCCAAAGACAGGGCGATGGCTACACCTTC. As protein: CSVQRQGDGYTF.

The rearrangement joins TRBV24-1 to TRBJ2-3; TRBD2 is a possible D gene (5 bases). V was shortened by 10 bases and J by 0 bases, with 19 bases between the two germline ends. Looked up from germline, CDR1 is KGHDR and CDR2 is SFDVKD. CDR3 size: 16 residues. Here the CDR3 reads CATSTRTSYSTDTQYF. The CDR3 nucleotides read TGTGCCACTTCTACACGGACTTCCTATAGCACAGATACGCAGTATTTT.

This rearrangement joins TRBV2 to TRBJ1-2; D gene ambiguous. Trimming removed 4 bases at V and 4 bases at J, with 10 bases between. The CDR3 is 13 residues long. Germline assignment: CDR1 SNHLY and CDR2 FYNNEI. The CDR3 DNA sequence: TGTGCCAGCAGTGTGGACGGGGTCTATGGCTACACCTTC. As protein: CASSVDGVYGYTF.